This paragraph reports one T cell receptor (beta chain). Its antigen is currently not known. No quality values exist for individual bases; no much larger clone is one base distant. Inclusive of the bounding cysteine and phenylalanine, the CDR3 is 15 residues long. The CDR3 DNA has 45 bases and is translated from base 1. Via the germline V gene, CDR1 is ENHRY and CDR2 SYGVKD. Trimming accounts for 2 bases at V and 2 bases at J, while the number of junction bases matched to no gene is 4. This specimen comes from a study of blood T cell repertoires in COVID-19 (dated by TCRdb to the early 2020s). Regarding the complete study: The collaborator samples originated in the United States, Italy and Spain and spanned the acute and convalescent phases of COVID-19. The repertoires were released in a freely available public database intended as a resource for research on the immune response to SARS-CoV-2. Nearly every sample came with metadata listing a de-identified subject ID, COVID-19 status, age in years and sex. The dataset comprised deeply sampled blood TCRbeta repertoires from subjects exposed to, actively infected with, or recovered from COVID-19. The samples were drawn from the first 160 participants of the ongoing ImmuneRACE study and from 1,254 subjects provided by 6 global collaborators. The material from the prospective study consisted of cDNA or gDNA derived from T cells, B-cell-depleted T cells, or PBMCs. Where available, HLA class I and class II types were taken from metadata supplied by the sample provider and were not determined by assay-based typing. On the study overall, not on this receptor specifically: How much clinical and demographic metadata was included differed by source and by participant, and the metadata was provided uncurated.

TCRbeta CDR3 regions were amplified from genomic DNA by means of the immunoSEQ Assay, a bias-controlled multiplex PCR. Per the authors' processing: Nucleated cell counts per sample were estimated from amplification of reference gene primers within the assay. To quantify the absolute abundance of each unique TCRbeta CDR3 rearrangement, sequence reads were collapsed and filtered. For each sample, productive Simpson clonality was calculated as the square root of Simpson's diversity index over productive rearrangements. The source is immuneACCESS, and TCRdb retained only in-frame sequences with V and J called. Part of the clones is not carried over; for the studies checked, unresolved V genes explain less than half of this, and the remainder is unexplained. That table supplies the V and J calls and clone size; D and trimming were determined from the DNA. The sample table holds 200,000 to 250,000 clones, of which about 88% were seen once. 10% of the sample belongs to the ten largest clones.

One collaborating source in Seattle enrolled patients during active infection and followed them longitudinally through the course of disease. Collaborating institutions collected whole blood in K2EDTA tubes following their own protocols. For TCRbeta analysis, collaborators shipped samples as frozen whole blood, isolated PBMCs, or DNA extracted from either of those sample types. The chain employs TRBV10-3 and TRBJ2-5; 8 of the junction bases match TRBD1. This sequence was found in a woman aged 50 to 65 with COVID-19, enrolled during active disease. Specimen: peripheral blood. The CDR3 region: CAISELDRGQETQYF. The bases read TGTGCCATCAGTGAGCTTGACAGGGGACAAGAGACCCAGTACTTC.